The source of this T cell receptor beta chain is a study of blood T cells in healthy people across ages. This clonotype was found many times. A second roughly 6 to 11 cycle PCR used barcoded and J-beta primers. A 12-random-nucleotide template-switch adaptor tagged each cDNA molecule. Per sample, CDR3-containing paired-end reads numbered at least 3 million. Each CDR3 protein is one row after TCRdb ran MiXCR on the 5' RACE reads. The sample has hundreds of thousands of distinct CDR3 sequences, more than 25% seen once. The ends were cut back, 5 bases at V and 5 bases at J, with 21 bases in the middle. The CDR3 is 16 amino acids. The V gene's germline CDR1 is MNHNS and CDR2 SASEGT. Researchers collected approximately 9.5 milliliters of peripheral blood from every single donor. Samples each yielded at least 6 micrograms of total RNA.

This chain links TRBV6-1 with TRBJ1-2, with a tentative D call TRBD1 (5 bases). Sequenced sample: blood. The receptor was derived from a woman over 75 in good health. The CDR3 nucleotides are TGTGCCAGCAGTCTGGGACGGCGGGCGAGCCCATATGGCTACACCTTC. This codes for CASSLGRRASPYGYTF.